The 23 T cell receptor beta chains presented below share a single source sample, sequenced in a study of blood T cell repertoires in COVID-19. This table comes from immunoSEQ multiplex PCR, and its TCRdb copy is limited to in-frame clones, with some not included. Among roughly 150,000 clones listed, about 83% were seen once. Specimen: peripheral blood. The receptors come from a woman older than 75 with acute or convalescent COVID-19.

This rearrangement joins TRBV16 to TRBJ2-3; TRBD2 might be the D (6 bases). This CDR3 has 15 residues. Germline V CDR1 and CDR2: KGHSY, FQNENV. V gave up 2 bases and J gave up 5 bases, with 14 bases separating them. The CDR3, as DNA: TGTGCCAGCAGCCAACGGGACTCCCCGGTAGATACGCAGTATTTT. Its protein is CASSQRDSPVDTQYF.

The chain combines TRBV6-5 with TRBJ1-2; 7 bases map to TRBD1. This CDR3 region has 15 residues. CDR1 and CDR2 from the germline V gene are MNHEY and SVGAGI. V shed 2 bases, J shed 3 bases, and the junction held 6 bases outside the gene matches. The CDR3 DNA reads TGTGCCAGCAGTTACCTAGGGGGCGCCGACTATGGCTACACCTTC. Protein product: CASSYLGGADYGYTF.

The CDR3 coding sequence is TGTGCCAGCAGCGCCCGGACAGGGATTCTTTTGGGGACTGAAGCTTTCTTT. This translates into CASSARTGILLGTEAFF. V is TRBV7-2 and J is TRBJ1-1; TRBD1 matches 8 bases. Germline V gene lookup returns CDR1 SGHTA and CDR2 FQGNSA. CDR3 length: 17 residues. The ends lost 5 bases at V and 5 bases at J; junction bases unmatched: 16.

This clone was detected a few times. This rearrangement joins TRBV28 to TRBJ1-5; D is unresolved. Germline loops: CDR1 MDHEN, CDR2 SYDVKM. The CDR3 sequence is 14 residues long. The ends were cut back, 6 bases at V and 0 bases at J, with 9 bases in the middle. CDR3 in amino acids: CASSGYYSNQPQHF. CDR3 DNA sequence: TGTGCCAGCAGCGGGTACTATAGCAATCAGCCCCAGCATTTT.

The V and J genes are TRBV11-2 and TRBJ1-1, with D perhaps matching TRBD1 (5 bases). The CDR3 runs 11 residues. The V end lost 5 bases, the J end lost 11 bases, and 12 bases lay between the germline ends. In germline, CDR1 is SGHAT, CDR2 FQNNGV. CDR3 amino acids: CASSPRRVAFF. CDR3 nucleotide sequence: TGTGCCAGCAGCCCCCGCAGGGTGGCTTTCTTT.

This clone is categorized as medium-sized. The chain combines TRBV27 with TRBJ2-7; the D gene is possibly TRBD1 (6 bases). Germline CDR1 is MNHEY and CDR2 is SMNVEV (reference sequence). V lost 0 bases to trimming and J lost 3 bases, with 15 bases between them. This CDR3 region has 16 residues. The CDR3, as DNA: TGTGCCAGCAGTTTATCTTACGGTGGACAGCTCTACGAGCAGTACTTC. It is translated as CASSLSYGGQLYEQYF.

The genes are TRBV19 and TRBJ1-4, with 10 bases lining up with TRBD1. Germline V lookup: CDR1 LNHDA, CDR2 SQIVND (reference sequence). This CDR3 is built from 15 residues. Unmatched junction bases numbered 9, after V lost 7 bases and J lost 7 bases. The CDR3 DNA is TGTGCCAGTAAGCGTGAGACAGGGGGCACTGAAAAACTGTTTTTT. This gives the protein CASKRETGGTEKLFF.

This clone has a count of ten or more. Here the CDR3 DNA reads TGTGCCAGCAGCCCCGGACAGGGGGGCTATGGCTACACCTTC. Translating it yields CASSPGQGGYGYTF. The chain carries TRBV5-6 and TRBJ1-2, with TRBD1 matching 10 bases. Germline values: CDR1 SGHDT, CDR2 YYEEEE. The CDR3 has 14 residues. V lost 4 bases and J lost 4; bases outside the gene matches: 4.

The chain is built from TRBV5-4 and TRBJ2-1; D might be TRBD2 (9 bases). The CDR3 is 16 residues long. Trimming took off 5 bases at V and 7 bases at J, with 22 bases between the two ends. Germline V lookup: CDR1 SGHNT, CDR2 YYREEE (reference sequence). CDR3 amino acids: CASRPGQGSGSNEQFF. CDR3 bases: TGTGCCAGCAGGCCCGGACAGGGTAGCGGGAGTAATGAGCAGTTCTTC. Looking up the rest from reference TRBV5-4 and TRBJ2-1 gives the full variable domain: ETGVTQSPTHLIKTRGQQVTLRCSSQSGHNTVSWYQQALGQGPQFIFQYYREEENGRGNFPPRFSGLQFPNYSSELNVNALELDDSALYLCASRPGQGSGSNEQFFGPGTRLTVL.

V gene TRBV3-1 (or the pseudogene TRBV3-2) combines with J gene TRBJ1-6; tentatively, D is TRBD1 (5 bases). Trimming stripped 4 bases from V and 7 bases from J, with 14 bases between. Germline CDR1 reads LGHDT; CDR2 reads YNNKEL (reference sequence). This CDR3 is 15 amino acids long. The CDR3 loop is CASSPRRDGNSPLHF. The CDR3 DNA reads TGTGCCAGCAGCCCCCGGCGGGACGGCAATTCACCCCTCCACTTT.

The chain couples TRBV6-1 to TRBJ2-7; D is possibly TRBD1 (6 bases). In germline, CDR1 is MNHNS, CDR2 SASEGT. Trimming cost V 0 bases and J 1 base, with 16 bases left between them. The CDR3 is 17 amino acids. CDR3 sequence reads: CASSEAGWGPNSYEQYF. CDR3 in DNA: TGTGCCAGCAGTGAAGCGGGGTGGGGGCCAAATTCCTACGAGCAGTACTTC.

The DNA of the CDR3 is TGTGCAAGTCGCACGCAACCCCGACAGGGGGCTGGAAACACCATATATTTT. This gives the protein CASRTQPRQGAGNTIYF. The chain carries TRBV12-2 and TRBJ1-3; TRBD1 is the table's D call, not checked against the DNA. TRBV12-2 corresponds to a pseudogene. The CDR3 is made up of 17 amino acids.

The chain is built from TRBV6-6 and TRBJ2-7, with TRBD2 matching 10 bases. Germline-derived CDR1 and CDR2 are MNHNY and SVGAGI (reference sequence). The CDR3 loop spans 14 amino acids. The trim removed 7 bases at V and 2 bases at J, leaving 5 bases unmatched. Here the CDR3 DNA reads TGTGCCAGCAAACTCGGGACTAGCGCCTACGAGCAGTACTTC. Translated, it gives CASKLGTSAYEQYF.

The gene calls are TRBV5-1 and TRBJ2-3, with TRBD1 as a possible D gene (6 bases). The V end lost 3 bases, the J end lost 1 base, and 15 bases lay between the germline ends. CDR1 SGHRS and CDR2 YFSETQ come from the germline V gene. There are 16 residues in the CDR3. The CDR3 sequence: CASSSGHSGGTDTQYF. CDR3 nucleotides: TGCGCCAGCAGCTCGGGACATTCAGGGGGCACAGATACGCAGTATTTT.

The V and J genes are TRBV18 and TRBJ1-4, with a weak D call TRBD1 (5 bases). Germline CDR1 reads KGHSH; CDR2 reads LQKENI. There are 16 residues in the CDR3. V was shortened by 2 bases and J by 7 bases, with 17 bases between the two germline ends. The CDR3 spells CASSPSLGEVGEKLFF. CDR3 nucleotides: TGTGCCAGCTCACCATCCTTAGGGGAAGTGGGTGAAAAACTGTTTTTT.

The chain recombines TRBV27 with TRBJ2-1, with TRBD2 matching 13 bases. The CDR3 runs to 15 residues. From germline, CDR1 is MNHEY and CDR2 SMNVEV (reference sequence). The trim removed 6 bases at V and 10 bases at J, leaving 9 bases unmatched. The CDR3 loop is CASRAGLAGRGEQFF. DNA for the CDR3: TGTGCCAGCAGAGCGGGACTAGCGGGAAGGGGGGAGCAGTTCTTC.

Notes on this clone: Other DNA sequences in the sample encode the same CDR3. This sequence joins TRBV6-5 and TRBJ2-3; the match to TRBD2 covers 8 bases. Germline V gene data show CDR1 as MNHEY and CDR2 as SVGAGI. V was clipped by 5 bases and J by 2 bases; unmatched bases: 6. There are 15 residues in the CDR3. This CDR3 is CASSRRGGLTDTQYF. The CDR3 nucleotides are TGTGCCAGCAGTAGACGGGGGGGACTCACAGATACGCAGTATTTT.

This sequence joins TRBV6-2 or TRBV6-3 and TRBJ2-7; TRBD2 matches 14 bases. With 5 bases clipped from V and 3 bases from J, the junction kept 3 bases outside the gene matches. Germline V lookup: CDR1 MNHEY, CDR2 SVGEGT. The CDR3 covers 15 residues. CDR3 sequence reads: CASSDGLAGGYEQYF. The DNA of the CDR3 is TGTGCCAGCAGTGACGGACTAGCGGGGGGCTACGAGCAGTACTTC.

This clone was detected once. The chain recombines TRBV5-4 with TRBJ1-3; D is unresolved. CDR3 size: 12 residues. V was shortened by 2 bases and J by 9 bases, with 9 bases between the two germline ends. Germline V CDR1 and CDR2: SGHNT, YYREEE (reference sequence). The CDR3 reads CASSLPRGTIYF. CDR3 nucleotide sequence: TGTGCCAGCAGCTTACCGAGAGGCACCATATATTTT.

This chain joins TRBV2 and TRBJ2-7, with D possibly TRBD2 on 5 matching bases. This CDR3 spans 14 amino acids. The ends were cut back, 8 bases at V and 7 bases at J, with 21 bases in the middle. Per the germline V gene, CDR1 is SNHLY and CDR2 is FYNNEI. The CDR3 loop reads CASRRHEGGGEQYF. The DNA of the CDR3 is TGTGCCAGCCGCCGACATGAGGGCGGCGGGGAGCAGTACTTC. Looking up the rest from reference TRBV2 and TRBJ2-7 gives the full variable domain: EPEVTQTPSHQVTQMGQEVILRCVPISNHLYFYWYRQILGQKVEFLVSFYNNEISEKSEIFDDQFSVERPDGSNFTLKIRSTKLEDSAMYFCASRRHEGGGEQYFGPGTRLTVT.

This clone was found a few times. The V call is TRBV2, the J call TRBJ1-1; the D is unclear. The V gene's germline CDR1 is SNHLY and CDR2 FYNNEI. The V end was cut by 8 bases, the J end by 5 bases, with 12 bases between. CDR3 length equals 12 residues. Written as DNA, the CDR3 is TGTGCCAGCTCGGAGTTAGATACTGAAGCTTTCTTT. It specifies CASSELDTEAFF.

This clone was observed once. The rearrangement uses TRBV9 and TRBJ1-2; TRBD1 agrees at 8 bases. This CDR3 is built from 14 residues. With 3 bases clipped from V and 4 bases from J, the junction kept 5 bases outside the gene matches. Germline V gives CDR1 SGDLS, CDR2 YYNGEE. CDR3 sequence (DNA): TGTGCCAGCAGCGCTGGACAGGGTTTCTATGGCTACACCTTC. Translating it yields CASSAGQGFYGYTF.

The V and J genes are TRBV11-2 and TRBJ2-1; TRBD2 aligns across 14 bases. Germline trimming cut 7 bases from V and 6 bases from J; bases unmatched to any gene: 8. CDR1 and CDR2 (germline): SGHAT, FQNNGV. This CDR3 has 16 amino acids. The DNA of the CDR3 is TGTGCCAGCACCTCACGGACTAGCGGGGGGTTCAATGAGCAGTTCTTC. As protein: CASTSRTSGGFNEQFF.